These T cell receptor beta chains were read from a single sample in a study of breast tumors, draining lymph nodes, adjacent tissues. In TCRdb, the multiplex PCR reads were re-called with MiXCR into one record per CDR3 protein. This sample has approximately 230,000 distinct CDR3 sequences, with around 35% found just once. Sequencing used axillary lymph node tissue. These receptor sequences come from a female donor with breast cancer. Some clones in this sample may be carry-over from other donors' samples. The conserved cysteine and the conserved F or W are not part of the CDR3 here.

V | CDR3
TRBV2 | ASRGTSGRATDTQY
TRBV27 | ASSFYPGEYEQY
TRBV5-1 | ASSDTAGLSYEQY
TRBV6-5 | ASSYSGGQPEAF
TRBV6-5 | ASSYDSGGNTGELF
TRBV7-2 | ASSLTAGMDGTNVLT
TRBV5-1 | ASSLGTSPYNEQF
TRBV24-1 | ATSDFRQHGAYNEQF
TRBV9 | ASSEGTATDTQY
TRBV10-3 | AISGDRANQPQH
TRBV28 | ASTVAGQNEQY
TRBV12-3/TRBV12-4 | ASSSLAGGYEQY
TRBV15 | ATSRVITASYYGYT
TRBV7-2 | ASSNGDTKKLF
TRBV11-2 | ASSLGQYSPLH
TRBV20-1 | SASVLAGEAVTYEQY
TRBV11-1 | ASRPGKSTDTQY
TRBV10-2 | ASSGAYEQY
TRBV2 | ASSEVTGDPEAF
TRBV12-3/TRBV12-4 | ASSYLPSGGASLSSPLH
TRBV20-1 | SASRGLNQPQH
TRBV12-3/TRBV12-4 | ASSSMQGGSEQY
TRBV9 | ASSVEGTGSAGYT
TRBV7-3 | ASSPRGNTGELF
TRBV20-1 | SATPLAGYEQY
TRBV20-1 | SARDLWGYEQY
TRBV11-2 | ASSLGRDSFYGYA
TRBV19 | ASSIGGIGYGYTIY
TRBV28 | ASRVWTGNQPQH
TRBV24-1 | ATSDGGLAGGPYNEQF
TRBV19 | ASSTSGQISTDTQY
TRBV14 | ASSQVRGNEQF
TRBV20-1 | SAIQGGPNSPLH
TRBV11-3 | ASSLGTGARGANVLT
TRBV10-2 | ASRLAQSTDTQY
TRBV29-1 | SVEWGQGYGYT
TRBV6-5 | ASSPGLAEGSYEQY